Following are 21 T cell receptor beta chains from one sample sequenced in a study of T cells in narcolepsy. Some clones are missing from TCRdb's copy, which holds only in-frame ones; the method was immunoSEQ multiplex PCR. This sample has tens of thousands of clones, with 50% to 65% found just once. Material: memory (CD45RA-) CD4+ T cells from blood. These receptors were obtained from a human donor in good health.

V usage is TRBV5-1 and J usage is TRBJ1-5, with TRBD1 identical over 9 bases. The trim removed 4 bases at V and 7 bases at J, leaving 21 bases unmatched. This CDR3 spans 19 amino acids. Per the germline V gene, CDR1 is SGHRS and CDR2 is YFSETQ. The CDR3 region has the DNA TGCGCCAGCAGCACTCGGGACAGGGTAAACGTAAGGCCGCCCCAGCCCCAGCATTTT. Translated, it gives CASSTRDRVNVRPPQPQHF.

This clone was detected only once. V and J are TRBV2 and TRBJ2-5, with D possibly being TRBD2 (6 bases). Germline V gives CDR1 SNHLY, CDR2 FYNNEI. CDR3 length: 14 amino acids. V dropped 4 bases and J dropped 1 base, with 10 bases sitting between them. Written as DNA, the CDR3 is TGTGCCAGCAGTGTAGGAGGGGTCCAAGAGACCCAGTACTTC. Its protein product is CASSVGGVQETQYF.

The chain has TRBV29-1 and TRBJ1-1; D is unresolved. Trimming took 8 bases from V and 7 from J, leaving 14 bases between them. The CDR3 runs 11 residues. In germline, CDR1 is SQVTM, CDR2 ANQGSEA. CDR3 in amino acids: CSTPGVGEAFF. For the CDR3, the DNA is TGCAGCACCCCCGGGGTGGGTGAAGCTTTCTTT.

The chain combines TRBV30 with TRBJ1-2, with a possible D match to TRBD1 (5 bases). The CDR3 contains 16 residues. CDR1 is GTSNPN and CDR2 is SVGIG in the germline V gene (reference sequence). V was pared by 3 bases and J by 7 bases, with 24 bases between. The CDR3 bases are TGTGCCTGGAGGCTAGCCGGGACGAACCCAGCGGGTGGCTACACCTTC. The encoded protein is CAWRLAGTNPAGGYTF.

This chain links TRBV7-3 with TRBJ2-1; D is unresolved. V lost 0 bases, J lost 6 bases, and 9 bases lay in between. The CDR3 runs 14 residues. The germline V gene has CDR1 SGHTA and CDR2 FQGTGA. The CDR3 loop is CASSLTASSNEQFF. The CDR3 DNA is TGTGCCAGCAGCTTAACGGCGTCTAGCAATGAGCAGTTCTTC.

This clone has more than one count but fewer than ten. V is TRBV9 and J is TRBJ2-3, with 12 bases matching TRBD2. The germline CDR1 and CDR2 sequences are SGDLS and YYNGEE. With V trimmed by 4 bases and J by 12 bases, 15 bases remained unmatched. This CDR3 spans 16 amino acids. The CDR3 nucleotides are TGTGCCAGCAGCCCCGCCCTACTAGCGGGGGGCCGGACTCAGTATTTT. It translates to CASSPALLAGGRTQYF.

The V and J genes are TRBV5-6 and TRBJ1-1; TRBD1 aligns across 8 bases. Germline CDR1 is SGHDT and CDR2 is YYEEEE. The CDR3 covers 19 residues. The V gene end was trimmed by 4 bases and the J gene end by 4 bases; junction bases not matched to a gene: 21. This CDR3 is CASSPPGETGVSRSTEAFF. CDR3 DNA: TGTGCCAGCAGCCCACCTGGGGAGACAGGGGTTTCGAGGAGCACTGAAGCTTTCTTT.

The chain links TRBV11-2 to TRBJ2-1; TRBD2 might be the D (5 bases). The CDR3 sequence is 14 residues long. The germline V gene has CDR1 SGHAT and CDR2 FQNNGV. V lost 1 base and J lost 6, with 10 bases in between. The CDR3 loop reads CASSLGLASNEQFF. The CDR3 bases are TGTGCCAGCAGCTTAGGGCTAGCTTCCAATGAGCAGTTCTTC.

This clone occurred a few times. The chain joins TRBV5-4 to TRBJ1-1, with D uncertain. Germline-derived CDR1 and CDR2 are SGHNT and YYREEE (reference sequence). V was trimmed by 3 bases and J by 4 bases, leaving 10 bases between them. There are 13 residues in the CDR3. CDR3 DNA sequence: TGTGCCAGCAGCTCGGACGTGGCCACTGAAGCTTTCTTT. It codes for CASSSDVATEAFF.

This chain connects TRBV23-1 to TRBJ1-5; no clear D. TRBV23-1 is known as an ORF, though its function is uncertain. This CDR3 is built from 15 residues. Trimming stripped 4 bases from V and 6 bases from J, with 16 bases between. CDR3 protein: CASSLDALKSQPQHF. CDR3 sequence (DNA): TGCGCCAGCAGTCTCGATGCTTTAAAAAGTCAGCCCCAGCATTTT.

This chain uses TRBV28 with TRBJ1-3, with D unclear. The CDR3 spans 15 residues. Trimming removed 3 bases at V and 2 bases at J, with 11 bases between. In germline, CDR1 is MDHEN, CDR2 SYDVKM. The CDR3 here is CASSFTEGTGNTIYF. The CDR3, as DNA: TGTGCCAGCAGTTTCACGGAGGGAACTGGAAACACCATATATTTT. Full variable domain (outside the CDR3, taken from reference TRBV28 and TRBJ1-3): DVKVTQSSRYLVKRTGEKVFLECVQDMDHENMFWYRQDPGLGLRLIYFSYDVKMKEKGDIPEGYSVSREKKERFSLILESASTNQTSMYLCASSFTEGTGNTIYFGEGSWLTVV.

The rearrangement joins TRBV4-1 to TRBJ1-2; TRBD1 matches 8 bases. Trimming removed 4 bases from V and 4 bases from J; junction bases left unmatched: 8. This CDR3 contains 15 residues. Germline V gene lookup returns CDR1 MGHRA and CDR2 YSYEKL. The CDR3 region has the DNA TGCGCCAGCAGCCCTACAGGGGGGACATCCTATGGCTACACCTTC. Protein product: CASSPTGGTSYGYTF.

The chain employs TRBV14 and TRBJ1-6, with D uncertain. Trimming took 1 base from V and 10 from J, leaving 11 bases between them. CDR1 and CDR2 from the germline V gene are SGHDN and FVKESK. The CDR3 length is 14 residues. The CDR3 sequence: CASSQVVGISPLHF. The CDR3 region has the DNA TGTGCCAGCAGCCAAGTAGTTGGCATATCACCCCTCCACTTT.

This clone was seen once. The chain is built from TRBV7-2 and TRBJ2-1; 10 bases are shared with TRBD2. The CDR3 runs 14 residues. Germline V gene data show CDR1 as SGHTA and CDR2 as FQGNSA. With 3 bases clipped from V and 7 bases from J, the junction kept 3 bases outside the gene matches. This CDR3 reads CASSLGLARNEQFF. The CDR3 coding sequence is TGTGCCAGCAGCTTGGGACTAGCGAGGAATGAGCAGTTCTTC.

In regard to this clone: With only one base between it and a far larger clone, this is likely a read error. The J gene is TRBJ2-2, the V gene TRBV27; D uncertain. CDR3 length: 13 amino acids. CDR1 and CDR2 from the germline V gene are MNHEY and SMNVEV (reference sequence). The CDR3, as DNA: TGTGGCAGCAGTCGCGCGAACACCGGGGAGCTGTTTTTT. Translated: CGSSRANTGELFF.

This clone was observed a handful of times. The rearrangement joins TRBV11-1 to TRBJ2-2; 7 bases fit TRBD1. CDR1 is SGHAT, CDR2 FQDESV, per germline (reference sequence). Trimming removed 5 bases from V and 5 bases from J; junction bases left unmatched: 11. CDR3 size: 16 residues. The CDR3 DNA reads as TGTGCCAGCAGCGATACAAAAGACAGGGCAACCGGGGAGCTGTTTTTT. The encoded protein is CASSDTKDRATGELFF.

This clone appeared a few times. The chain recombines TRBV5-1 with TRBJ2-5; either TRBD1 or TRBD2 may fit D (7 bases each). Trimming removed 2 bases at V and 5 bases at J, with 19 bases between. Germline assignment: CDR1 SGHRS and CDR2 YFSETQ. The CDR3 length is 16 residues. The CDR3 here is CASSFSTGRAGETQYF. The CDR3 coding sequence is TGCGCCAGCAGCTTCTCGACAGGGAGGGCAGGGGAGACCCAGTACTTC.

The V call is TRBV11-1, the J call TRBJ2-1, with D uncertain. V gave up 5 bases and J gave up 5 bases, with 19 bases separating them. Germline CDR1 and CDR2: SGHAT and FQDESV (reference sequence). This CDR3 has 16 residues. The CDR3, as DNA: TGTGCCAGCAGCCGAGAAGCCCATCCCGGCAACAATGAGCAGTTCTTC. Translation gives CASSREAHPGNNEQFF. The full variable domain, in which reference TRBV11-1 and TRBJ2-1 provide the parts outside the CDR3, is EAEVAQSPRYKITEKSQAVAFWCDPISGHATLYWYRQILGQGPELLVQFQDESVVDDSQLPKDRFSAERLKGVDSTLKIQPAELGDSAMYLCASSREAHPGNNEQFFGPGTRLTVL.

This clone has just a few counts. The J gene is TRBJ1-1, the V gene TRBV15, with D unclear. This CDR3 is built from 16 residues. Per germline, CDR1 LNHNV and CDR2 YYDKDF (reference sequence). V was cut by 3 bases and J by 1 base, with 15 bases left in between. The CDR3 is CATSSARALRNTEAFF. As DNA, the CDR3 is TGTGCCACCAGCAGCGCACGGGCATTAAGGAACACTGAAGCTTTCTTT.

This clone was counted a single time. This chain uses TRBV11-2 with TRBJ2-7, with no clear D. Per germline, CDR1 SGHAT and CDR2 FQNNGV. The germline V and J ends were trimmed by 3 bases and 0 bases, with 12 bases remaining between them. CDR3 size: 15 residues. The CDR3 DNA follows: TGTGCCAGCAGCTTGTACGGTGTTAGCTCCTACGAGCAGTACTTC. Amino acid sequence: CASSLYGVSSYEQYF.

V and J are TRBV2 and TRBJ2-3; D call uncertain. Per the germline V gene, CDR1 is SNHLY and CDR2 is FYNNEI. This CDR3 region has 13 residues. V shed 6 bases and J shed 3 bases, with 10 bases lying between them. DNA of the CDR3: TGTGCCAGCAGCGTCCTCGGGACAGATACGCAGTATTTT. Translated: CASSVLGTDTQYF. Drawing the rest from reference TRBV2 and TRBJ2-3, the complete variable domain is EPEVTQTPSHQVTQMGQEVILRCVPISNHLYFYWYRQILGQKVEFLVSFYNNEISEKSEIFDDQFSVERPDGSNFTLKIRSTKLEDSAMYFCASSVLGTDTQYFGPGTRLTVL.